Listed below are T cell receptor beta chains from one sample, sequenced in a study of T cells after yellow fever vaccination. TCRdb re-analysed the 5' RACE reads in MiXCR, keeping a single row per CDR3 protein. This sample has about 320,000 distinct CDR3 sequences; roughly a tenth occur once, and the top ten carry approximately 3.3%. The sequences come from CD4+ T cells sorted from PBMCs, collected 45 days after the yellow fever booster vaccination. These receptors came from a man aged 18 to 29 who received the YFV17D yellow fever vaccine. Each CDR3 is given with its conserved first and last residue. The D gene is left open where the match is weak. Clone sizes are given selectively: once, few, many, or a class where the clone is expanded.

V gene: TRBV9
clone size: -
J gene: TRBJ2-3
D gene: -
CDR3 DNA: TGTGCCAGCAGTTCGAGGCGGACAGATACGCAGTATTTT
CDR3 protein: CASSSRRTDTQYF

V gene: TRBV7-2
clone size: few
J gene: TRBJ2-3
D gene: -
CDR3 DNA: TGTGCCAGCAGCTTAGCTTCTACCGTAAGCACAGATACGCAGTATTTT
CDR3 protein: CASSLASTVSTDTQYF

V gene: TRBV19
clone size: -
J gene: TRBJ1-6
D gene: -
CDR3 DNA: TGTGCCAGTAGTCCCCTGAGGAATTCACCCCTCCACTTT
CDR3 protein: CASSPLRNSPLHF

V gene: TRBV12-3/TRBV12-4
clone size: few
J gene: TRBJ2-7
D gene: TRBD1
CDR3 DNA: TGTGCCAGCAGATTTACAGGGGCAGGGGCTGGTGAGCAGTACTTC
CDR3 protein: CASRFTGAGAGEQYF

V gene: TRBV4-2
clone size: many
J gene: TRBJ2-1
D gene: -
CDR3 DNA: TGTGCCAGCAGCCAAGATTCCTTAGTTACCTACAATGAGCAGTTCTTC
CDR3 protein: CASSQDSLVTYNEQFF

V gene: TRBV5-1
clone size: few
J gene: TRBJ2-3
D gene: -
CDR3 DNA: TGCGCCAGCAGCACCATAAGGGGTTCCGAGGATACGCAGTATTTT
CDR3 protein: CASSTIRGSEDTQYF

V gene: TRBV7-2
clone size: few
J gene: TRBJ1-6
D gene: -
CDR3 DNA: TGTGCCAGCAGCTTTGGGACGACCGCTCGGGCCCTCCACTTT
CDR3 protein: CASSFGTTARALHF

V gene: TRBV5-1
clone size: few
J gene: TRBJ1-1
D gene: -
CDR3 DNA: TGCGCCAGCAGCTTTGGACCGACATCCGGGCCGGGCACTGAAGCTTTCTTT
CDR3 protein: CASSFGPTSGPGTEAFF

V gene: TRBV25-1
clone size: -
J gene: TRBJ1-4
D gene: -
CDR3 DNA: TGTGCCAGCATGAAGACTTCAACTAATGAAAAACTGTTTTTT
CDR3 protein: CASMKTSTNEKLFF

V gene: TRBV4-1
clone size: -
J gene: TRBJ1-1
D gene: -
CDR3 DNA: TGCGCCAGCAGCCGAACCGCAGTCCAGACGAACACTGAAGCTTTCTTT
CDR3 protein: CASSRTAVQTNTEAFF

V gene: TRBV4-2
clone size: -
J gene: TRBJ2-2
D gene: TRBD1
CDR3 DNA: TGTGCCAGCAGCCACCCTAGGACAGGGTTCGACACCGGGGAGCTGTTTTTT
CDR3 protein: CASSHPRTGFDTGELFF

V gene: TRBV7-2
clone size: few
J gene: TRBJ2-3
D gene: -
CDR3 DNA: TGTGCCAGCAGCCCCCACGCCCCAGATACGCAGTATTTT
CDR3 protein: CASSPHAPDTQYF

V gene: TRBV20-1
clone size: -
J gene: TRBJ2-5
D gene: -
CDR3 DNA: TGCAGTGCTAGAACTACAGTATCCCAAGAGACCCAGTACTTC
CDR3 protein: CSARTTVSQETQYF

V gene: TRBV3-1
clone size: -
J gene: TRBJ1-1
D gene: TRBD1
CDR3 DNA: TGTGCCAGCAGCCCGACAGGGGGCGCATACGGTTTCTTT
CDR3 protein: CASSPTGGAYGFF

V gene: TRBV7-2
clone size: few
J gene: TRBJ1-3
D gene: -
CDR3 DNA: TGTGCCAGCAGTCAGGGGCTTTCTGGAAACACCATATATTTT
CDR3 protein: CASSQGLSGNTIYF

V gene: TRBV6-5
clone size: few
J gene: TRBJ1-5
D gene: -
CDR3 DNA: TGTGCCAGCAGTTCTCAGGGGCGCAATCAGCCCCAGCATTTT
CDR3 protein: CASSSQGRNQPQHF

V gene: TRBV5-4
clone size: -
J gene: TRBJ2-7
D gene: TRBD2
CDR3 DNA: TGTGCCAGCACCCTGGCGGGGGGGGAGGCCTACGAGCAGTACTTC
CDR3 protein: CASTLAGGEAYEQYF

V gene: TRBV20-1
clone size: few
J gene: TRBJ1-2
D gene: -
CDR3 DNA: TGCAGTGGGACGGCGGAGGGGTATGGCTACACCTTC
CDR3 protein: CSGTAEGYGYTF

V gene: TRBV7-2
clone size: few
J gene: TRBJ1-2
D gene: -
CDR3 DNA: TGTGCCAGCAGCTTACCCAACAGGGAAGGAGGCTACACCTTC
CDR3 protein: CASSLPNREGGYTF

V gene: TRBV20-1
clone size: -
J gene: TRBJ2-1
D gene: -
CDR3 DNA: TGCAGTGCTAGAGATTCTCGAGGTATCGATGAGCAGTTCTTC
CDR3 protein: CSARDSRGIDEQFF

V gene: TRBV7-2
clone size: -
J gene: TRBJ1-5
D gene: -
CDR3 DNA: TGTGCCAGCAGCCCCCTTTTCGGGACCCAGCATTTT
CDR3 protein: CASSPLFGTQHF

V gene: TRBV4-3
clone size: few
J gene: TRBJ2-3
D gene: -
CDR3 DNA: TGCGCCAGCAGCCAAGGGGCCAGCGGGCAGGAGGGAACGCAGTATTTT
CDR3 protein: CASSQGASGQEGTQYF

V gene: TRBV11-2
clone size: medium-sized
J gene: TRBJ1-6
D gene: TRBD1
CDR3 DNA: TGTGCCAGCAGCAGACAGGGGCCTACCAATTCACCCCTCCACTTT
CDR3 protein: CASSRQGPTNSPLHF

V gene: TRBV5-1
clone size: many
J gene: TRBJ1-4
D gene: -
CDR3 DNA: TGCGCCAGCAGTCGGGGGACTACTAATGAAAAACTGTTTTTT
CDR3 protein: CASSRGTTNEKLFF

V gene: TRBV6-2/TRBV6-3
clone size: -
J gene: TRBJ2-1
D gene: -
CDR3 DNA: TGTGCCAGCAGCATAATGGGGGTTGAGCAGTTCTTC
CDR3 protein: CASSIMGVEQFF

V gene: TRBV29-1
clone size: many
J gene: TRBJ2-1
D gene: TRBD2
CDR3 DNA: TGCAGCGTTGTTGGCGGGGGGGCGGTCAATGAGCAGTTCTTC
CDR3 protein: CSVVGGGAVNEQFF

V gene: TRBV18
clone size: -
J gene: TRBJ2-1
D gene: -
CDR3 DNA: TGTGCCAGCTCACCAAAGGCAGGGTCACACAATGAGCAGTTCTTC
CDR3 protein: CASSPKAGSHNEQFF

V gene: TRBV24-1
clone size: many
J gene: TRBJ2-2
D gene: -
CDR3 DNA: TGTGCCACCAGTGATTGGGAGACCGGGGAGCTGTTTTTT
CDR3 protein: CATSDWETGELFF

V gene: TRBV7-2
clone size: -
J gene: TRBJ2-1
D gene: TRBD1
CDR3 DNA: TGTGCCAGCAGCTCCGGGACAGGAATCGGTGAGCAGTTCTTC
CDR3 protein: CASSSGTGIGEQFF

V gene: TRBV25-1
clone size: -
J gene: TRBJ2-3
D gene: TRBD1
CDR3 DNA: TGTGCCAGCAGGACAGGGGCCACAGATACGCAGTATTTT
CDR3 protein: CASRTGATDTQYF

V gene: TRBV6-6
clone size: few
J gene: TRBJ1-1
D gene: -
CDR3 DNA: TGTGCCAGCCTGGGGAACACTGAAGCTTTCTTT
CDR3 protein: CASLGNTEAFF

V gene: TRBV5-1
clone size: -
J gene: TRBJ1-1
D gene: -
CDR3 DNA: TGCGCCAGCAGCATAGGACGGGCTGAAGCTTTCTTT
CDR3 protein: CASSIGRAEAFF